A selection of T cell receptor beta chains follows, all from one sample in a study of cytomegalovirus exposure and HLA in healthy donors. The table came from immunoSEQ multiplex PCR; TCRdb's copy has only in-frame clones and leaves some out. The repertoire has about 110,000 clones, around 80% of them found once; the top ten carry 2.5%. What was sequenced was PBMCs. These receptors all stem from a man in his forties in good health and CMV-seronegative. Both conserved end residues are part of each CDR3. Each record gives: clone size, J gene, V gene, D gene, CDR3 protein, CDR3 DNA. The D gene is left open where the match is weak. Rows give clone size only sometimes, using once, few, many, or a class for an expanded clone.

clone_size: NA; j_call: TRBJ1-1; v_call: TRBV14; d_call: NA; cdr3_aa: CASSQVGVRDTEAFF; cdr3_nt: TGTGCCAGCAGCCAAGTGGGCGTCAGGGACACTGAAGCTTTCTTT
clone_size: NA; j_call: TRBJ1-1; v_call: TRBV2; d_call: TRBD1; cdr3_aa: CASRETGGGTEAFF; cdr3_nt: TGTGCCAGCAGGGAGACAGGGGGAGGCACTGAAGCTTTCTTT
clone_size: NA; j_call: TRBJ2-3; v_call: TRBV11-3; d_call: TRBD2; cdr3_aa: CASSSGGTTDTQYF; cdr3_nt: TGTGCCAGCAGCTCCGGGGGGACTACAGATACGCAGTATTTT
clone_size: NA; j_call: TRBJ1-1; v_call: TRBV7-9; d_call: TRBD1; cdr3_aa: CASSPLRGRTFEAFF; cdr3_nt: TGTGCCAGCAGCCCCCTAAGGGGGCGTACTTTTGAAGCTTTCTTT
clone_size: once; j_call: TRBJ2-1; v_call: TRBV7-9; d_call: NA; cdr3_aa: CASERGGSNEQFF; cdr3_nt: TGTGCCTCGGAGAGGGGGGGATCCAATGAGCAGTTCTTC
clone_size: NA; j_call: TRBJ2-1; v_call: TRBV29-1; d_call: NA; cdr3_aa: CSAKYRSTLNEQFF; cdr3_nt: TGCAGCGCCAAATATCGCTCGACTCTCAATGAGCAGTTCTTC
clone_size: NA; j_call: TRBJ2-7; v_call: TRBV9; d_call: TRBD1; cdr3_aa: CASSVATGTGDEQYF; cdr3_nt: TGTGCCAGCAGCGTAGCTACCGGGACAGGAGACGAGCAGTACTTC
clone_size: NA; j_call: TRBJ1-2; v_call: TRBV5-1; d_call: NA; cdr3_aa: CASSSRDTNYGYTF; cdr3_nt: TGCGCCAGCAGCTCCCGGGACACAAACTATGGCTACACCTTC
clone_size: few; j_call: TRBJ2-6; v_call: TRBV6-5; d_call: NA; cdr3_aa: CASKAGGANVLTF; cdr3_nt: TGTGCCAGCAAGGCGGGTGGGGCCAACGTCCTGACTTTC
clone_size: once; j_call: TRBJ2-7; v_call: TRBV10-1; d_call: NA; cdr3_aa: CASSDPGRGYEQYF; cdr3_nt: TGCGCCAGCAGTGACCCCGGACGGGGCTACGAGCAGTACTTC
clone_size: NA; j_call: TRBJ2-3; v_call: TRBV5-1; d_call: NA; cdr3_aa: CASTPGVFPSTDTQYF; cdr3_nt: TGCGCCAGCACCCCGGGGGTGTTCCCTAGCACAGATACGCAGTATTTT
clone_size: NA; j_call: TRBJ1-1; v_call: TRBV7-5; d_call: NA; cdr3_aa: CVRSFKFVPGPEAFF; cdr3_nt: TGTGTCAGAAGCTTCAAATTCGTCCCAGGGCCAGAAGCTTTCTTT
clone_size: NA; j_call: TRBJ1-6; v_call: TRBV6-6; d_call: NA; cdr3_aa: CASSFDTSPLHF; cdr3_nt: TGTGCCAGCAGTTTCGACACTTCACCCCTCCACTTT
clone_size: NA; j_call: TRBJ2-3; v_call: TRBV5-6; d_call: NA; cdr3_aa: CASSSGTGDTQYF; cdr3_nt: TGTGCCAGCAGCTCCGGTACCGGAGATACGCAGTATTTT
clone_size: NA; j_call: TRBJ1-5; v_call: TRBV6-1; d_call: TRBD1; cdr3_aa: CASSGTGISNQPQHF; cdr3_nt: TGTGCCAGCAGCGGGACAGGGATTAGCAATCAGCCCCAGCATTTT
clone_size: NA; j_call: TRBJ2-3; v_call: TRBV11-2; d_call: NA; cdr3_aa: CASSLLGGVTDTQYF; cdr3_nt: TGTGCCAGCAGCTTACTGGGCGGGGTCACAGATACGCAGTATTTT
clone_size: once; j_call: TRBJ1-1; v_call: TRBV7-3; d_call: NA; cdr3_aa: CASSLMGGNTEAFF; cdr3_nt: TGTGCCAGCAGCTTAATGGGGGGTAACACTGAAGCTTTCTTT
clone_size: once; j_call: TRBJ1-1; v_call: TRBV7-6; d_call: TRBD1; cdr3_aa: CASSSRQGANTEAFF; cdr3_nt: TGTGCCAGCAGCTCCAGACAGGGGGCAAACACTGAAGCTTTCTTT
clone_size: NA; j_call: TRBJ1-1; v_call: TRBV6-5; d_call: NA; cdr3_aa: CASSYRGGNTEAFF; cdr3_nt: TGTGCCAGCAGTTACAGGGGGGGGAACACTGAAGCTTTCTTT
clone_size: NA; j_call: TRBJ1-1; v_call: TRBV29-1; d_call: TRBD1; cdr3_aa: CSGDSTEAFF; cdr3_nt: TGCAGCGGGGACAGCACTGAAGCTTTCTTT
clone_size: NA; j_call: TRBJ1-1; v_call: TRBV5-1; d_call: NA; cdr3_aa: CASSTGHGNTEAFF; cdr3_nt: TGCGCCAGCAGCACGGGACATGGGAACACTGAAGCTTTCTTT
clone_size: NA; j_call: TRBJ2-1; v_call: TRBV7-8; d_call: TRBD1; cdr3_aa: CASSLVPTGGDEQFF; cdr3_nt: TGTGCCAGCAGCTTAGTCCCGACAGGGGGCGATGAGCAGTTCTTC
clone_size: NA; j_call: TRBJ1-3; v_call: TRBV2; d_call: TRBD1; cdr3_aa: CASRATGVSGNTIYF; cdr3_nt: TGTGCCAGCAGAGCGACAGGGGTCTCTGGAAACACCATATATTTT
clone_size: NA; j_call: TRBJ2-7; v_call: TRBV7-9; d_call: NA; cdr3_aa: CASRASYEQYF; cdr3_nt: TGTGCCAGCAGGGCCTCCTACGAGCAGTACTTC
clone_size: NA; j_call: TRBJ2-2; v_call: TRBV15; d_call: NA; cdr3_aa: CATSVHENTGELFF; cdr3_nt: TGTGCCACCAGCGTACACGAGAACACCGGGGAGCTGTTTTTT
clone_size: NA; j_call: TRBJ2-3; v_call: TRBV12-5; d_call: NA; cdr3_aa: CASGLLTSTDTQYF; cdr3_nt: TGTGCTAGTGGTTTGCTGACTAGCACAGATACGCAGTATTTT
clone_size: NA; j_call: TRBJ2-2; v_call: TRBV19; d_call: NA; cdr3_aa: CASSIRDTGELFF; cdr3_nt: TGTGCCAGTAGTATAAGAGACACCGGGGAGCTGTTTTTT
clone_size: NA; j_call: TRBJ2-3; v_call: TRBV4-1; d_call: NA; cdr3_aa: CASSLLGTQYF; cdr3_nt: TGCGCCAGCAGCTTGCTGGGCACGCAGTATTTT
clone_size: NA; j_call: TRBJ1-2; v_call: TRBV19; d_call: NA; cdr3_aa: CASPHRVANYGYTF; cdr3_nt: TGTGCCAGTCCGCACAGAGTAGCTAACTATGGCTACACCTTC
clone_size: NA; j_call: TRBJ2-4; v_call: TRBV7-3; d_call: NA; cdr3_aa: CASSLGGMGNIQYF; cdr3_nt: TGTGCCAGCAGCTTGGGGGGTATGGGAAACATTCAGTACTTC
clone_size: NA; j_call: TRBJ2-1; v_call: TRBV27; d_call: NA; cdr3_aa: CASSSRNYYNEQFF; cdr3_nt: TGTGCCAGCAGTTCCCGGAACTACTACAATGAGCAGTTCTTC
clone_size: NA; j_call: TRBJ1-4; v_call: TRBV4-2; d_call: TRBD1; cdr3_aa: CASSAGQGSNEKLFF; cdr3_nt: TGTGCCAGCAGCGCCGGACAGGGTTCTAATGAAAAACTGTTTTTT
clone_size: NA; j_call: TRBJ1-5; v_call: TRBV19; d_call: TRBD1; cdr3_aa: CASTRDRAYNQPQHF; cdr3_nt: TGCGCCAGTACCCGGGACAGGGCTTACAATCAGCCCCAGCATTTT
clone_size: NA; j_call: TRBJ2-1; v_call: TRBV10-1; d_call: TRBD2; cdr3_aa: CASSDSIAGGQASYNEQFF; cdr3_nt: TGCGCCAGCAGTGATTCGATAGCGGGGGGTCAAGCGTCCTACAATGAGCAGTTCTTC
clone_size: once; j_call: TRBJ1-5; v_call: TRBV7-6; d_call: NA; cdr3_aa: CASSLAERQPQHF; cdr3_nt: TGTGCCAGCAGCTTAGCGGAGCGGCAGCCCCAGCATTTT
clone_size: NA; j_call: TRBJ1-1; v_call: TRBV19; d_call: NA; cdr3_aa: CASSIDRRQVTEAFF; cdr3_nt: TGTGCCAGTAGTATAGATCGGCGCCAGGTCACTGAAGCTTTCTTT
clone_size: few; j_call: TRBJ2-3; v_call: TRBV6-4; d_call: TRBD2; cdr3_aa: CASSPGGTDTQYF; cdr3_nt: TGTGCCAGCAGCCCGGGGGGAACAGATACGCAGTATTTT
clone_size: NA; j_call: TRBJ1-2; v_call: TRBV7-2; d_call: TRBD1; cdr3_aa: CASSLVTGGGGYTF; cdr3_nt: TGTGCCAGCAGCTTAGTAACAGGGGGCGGCGGCTACACCTTC
clone_size: NA; j_call: TRBJ2-3; v_call: TRBV5-6; d_call: NA; cdr3_aa: CASSLGDSHTDTQYF; cdr3_nt: TGTGCCAGCAGCTTGGGTGACAGCCACACAGATACGCAGTATTTT
clone_size: NA; j_call: TRBJ2-2; v_call: TRBV15; d_call: NA; cdr3_aa: CATSREAGRLTGELFF; cdr3_nt: TGTGCCACCAGCAGAGAGGCAGGGAGGTTGACCGGGGAGCTGTTTTTT
clone_size: NA; j_call: TRBJ2-1; v_call: TRBV29-1; d_call: NA; cdr3_aa: CSVGPENYNEQFF; cdr3_nt: TGCAGCGTTGGGCCTGAAAACTACAATGAGCAGTTCTTC
clone_size: NA; j_call: TRBJ2-6; v_call: TRBV2; d_call: NA; cdr3_aa: CASIYSSGANVLTF; cdr3_nt: TGTGCCAGCATTTATAGCTCTGGGGCCAACGTCCTGACTTTC
clone_size: once; j_call: TRBJ2-5; v_call: TRBV12-5; d_call: NA; cdr3_aa: CASGLDFETQYF; cdr3_nt: TGTGCTAGTGGCTTAGATTTTGAGACCCAGTACTTC
clone_size: NA; j_call: TRBJ1-2; v_call: TRBV4-2; d_call: NA; cdr3_aa: CASSQEQLYGYTF; cdr3_nt: TGTGCCAGCAGCCAAGAGCAGTTATATGGCTACACCTTC
clone_size: NA; j_call: TRBJ2-1; v_call: TRBV5-1; d_call: NA; cdr3_aa: CASSILDGGNEQFF; cdr3_nt: TGCGCCAGCAGCATCTTGGACGGCGGGAATGAGCAGTTCTTC
clone_size: few; j_call: TRBJ2-7; v_call: TRBV5-1; d_call: TRBD1; cdr3_aa: CASSARWGQGYEQYF; cdr3_nt: TGCGCCAGCAGCGCCCGATGGGGACAGGGTTACGAGCAGTACTTC
clone_size: NA; j_call: TRBJ2-7; v_call: TRBV7-9; d_call: TRBD1; cdr3_aa: CASSWTGQGSYEQYF; cdr3_nt: TGTGCCAGCAGCTGGACGGGACAGGGTTCCTACGAGCAGTACTTC
clone_size: NA; j_call: TRBJ1-2; v_call: TRBV9; d_call: NA; cdr3_aa: CASSLAPGLGAYGYTF; cdr3_nt: TGTGCCAGCAGCCTAGCTCCGGGACTTGGGGCATATGGCTACACCTTC
clone_size: NA; j_call: TRBJ2-3; v_call: TRBV9; d_call: TRBD2; cdr3_aa: CASPSGGPSTDTQYF; cdr3_nt: TGTGCCAGTCCTAGCGGGGGGCCCTCCACAGATACGCAGTATTTT
clone_size: NA; j_call: TRBJ1-6; v_call: TRBV5-1; d_call: NA; cdr3_aa: CASSFQGFDSPLHF; cdr3_nt: TGCGCCAGCAGCTTTCAGGGATTCGATTCACCCCTCCACTTT
clone_size: NA; j_call: TRBJ1-2; v_call: TRBV5-6; d_call: NA; cdr3_aa: CASSLGRVNFYGYTF; cdr3_nt: TGTGCCAGCAGCTTGGGCAGGGTCAATTTTTATGGCTACACCTTC
clone_size: few; j_call: TRBJ1-6; v_call: TRBV6-5; d_call: NA; cdr3_aa: CASSRARGSGSPLHF; cdr3_nt: TGTGCCAGCAGCCGGGCCCGGGGATCGGGCTCACCCCTCCACTTT